The present entry profiles one T cell receptor beta chain with its context. Its cognate antigen is unknown. The sequenced template was cDNA made from the entire isolated RNA. The table came from immunoSEQ multiplex PCR; TCRdb's copy has only in-frame clones and leaves some out. Among around 430,000 clones listed, about 32% were seen once. CD4+ naive, central memory, regulatory and stem cell-like memory subsets were isolated by sorting on CD45RO/CCR7/CD25/CD127/CD95/CD27. The data stem from a study of beta chain features in type 1 diabetes. Study details: When patients were set against healthy donors, age, gender and cell yields were similar. The study's findings and limits: It was among patients, rather than healthy donors, that naive, central memory and Treg TCRB repertoires appeared more similar. Type 1 diabetes patients had VDJ junctions that carried fewer insertions and more deletions.

There are 18 residues in the CDR3. The V gene's germline CDR1 is GTSNPN and CDR2 SVGIG (reference sequence). V was shortened by 3 bases and J by 1 base, with 22 bases between the two germline ends. The sample consisted of naive CD4+ T cells from blood. This chain connects TRBV30 to TRBJ2-1; a weak D match, TRBD2 (5 bases). The receptor comes from a man aged 18 to 29 in good health. The CDR3 region is CAWSPGPTPAGSYNEQFF. Written as DNA, the CDR3 is TGTGCCTGGAGCCCGGGTCCTACCCCGGCGGGTTCCTACAATGAGCAGTTCTTC.